This TCR beta chain is from a study of blood T cell repertoires in COVID-19. Study-level information: Samples came from the United States, Italy and Spain, spanning acute and convalescent COVID-19. Sources were T cells, B-cell-depleted T cells, or PBMCs; the material itself was cDNA or gDNA.

Source study methods: Nucleated cell counts were estimated from reference gene primer amplification. Repertoires were generated with immunoSEQ multiplex PCR, while TCRdb's copy carries only in-frame clones and drops some. The DNA was the basis for D and trimming; V, J and clone size are from that table. The sample consists of roughly 80,000 clones, 75% to 90% of them appearing once. The CDR3 covers 15 residues. The V and J ends lost 6 bases and 0 bases respectively, with 9 bases between them. Per the germline V gene, CDR1 is LNHDA and CDR2 is SQIVND (reference sequence). This TCR derives from a human donor in a cohort sampled during active COVID-19. The chain uses TRBV19 and TRBJ2-6; TRBD1 is a possible D gene (6 bases). Material: peripheral blood. This chain's CDR3 is CASRKQGSGANVLTF. Here the CDR3 DNA reads TGTGCCAGTAGAAAACAGGGCTCTGGGGCCAACGTCCTGACTTTC.